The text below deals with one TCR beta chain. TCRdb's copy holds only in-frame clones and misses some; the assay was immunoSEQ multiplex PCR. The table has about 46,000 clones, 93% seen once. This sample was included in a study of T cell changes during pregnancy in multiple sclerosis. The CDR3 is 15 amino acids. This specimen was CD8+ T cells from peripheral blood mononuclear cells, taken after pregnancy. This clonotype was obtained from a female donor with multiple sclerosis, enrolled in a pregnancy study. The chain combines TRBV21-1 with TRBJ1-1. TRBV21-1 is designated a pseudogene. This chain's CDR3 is CASSKGGTRGAEAFF. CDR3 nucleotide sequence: TGTGCCAGCAGCAAAGGGGGCACGCGGGGGGCTGAAGCTTTCTTT.